A single sample gave rise to the 9 T cell receptor beta chains below, sequenced in a study of T cells after yellow fever vaccination. One entry per CDR3 protein, called by TCRdb with MiXCR from the 5' RACE reads. The sample carries about 220,000 distinct CDR3 sequences, approximately 3% recorded once. The source was CD4+ T cells sorted from PBMCs, collected 10 days after the yellow fever booster vaccination. The source of these receptors is a man aged 18 to 30 who received the YFV17D yellow fever vaccine.

In its sample, this clonotype was seen many times. The rearrangement joins TRBV5-1 to TRBJ2-7; 7 bases agree with TRBD1. The V gene end was trimmed by 4 bases and the J gene end by 3 bases; junction bases not matched to a gene: 4. From germline, CDR1 is SGHRS and CDR2 YFSETQ. The CDR3 runs 13 residues. The CDR3 DNA reads TGCGCCAGCAGCCTAGGGACAGTCTACGAGCAGTACTTC. It encodes CASSLGTVYEQYF.

Many counts were recorded for this clonotype. CDR3 nucleotides: TGCAGCGTTAGGCCCCGGGCCGGGACAGGAGATGAGCAGTTCTTC. Amino acids: CSVRPRAGTGDEQFF. The chain links TRBV29-1 to TRBJ2-1, with 8 positions matching TRBD1. With V trimmed by 5 bases and J by 8 bases, 14 bases remained unmatched. In germline, CDR1 is SQVTM, CDR2 ANQGSEA. The CDR3 covers 15 residues.

This chain joins TRBV10-3 and TRBJ1-1, with 7 nucleotides matching TRBD1. The V segment lost 10 bases and the J segment 0 bases; nucleotides outside the gene matches: 8. This CDR3 has 14 residues. The V gene's germline CDR1 is ENHRY and CDR2 SYGVKD. In DNA form, the CDR3 reads TGTGCCACCTTTCCCGGGACAGTGAACACTGAAGCTTTCTTT. Encoded protein: CATFPGTVNTEAFF.

CDR3 residues: CASSFLGQPSRDRGQNEQFF. CDR3 sequence (DNA): TGTGCCAGCAGCTTCCTCGGGCAGCCGTCGCGGGACAGGGGGCAGAATGAGCAGTTCTTC. This chain joins TRBV11-2 and TRBJ2-1; 12 bases match TRBD1. The germline gives CDR1 SGHAT, CDR2 FQNNGV. The CDR3 loop spans 20 amino acids. Unmatched junction bases numbered 19, after V lost 3 bases and J lost 7 bases. The entire variable domain, with the rest obtained from reference TRBV11-2 and TRBJ2-1, is as follows: EAGVAQSPRYKIIEKRQSVAFWCNPISGHATLYWYQQILGQGPKLLIQFQNNGVVDDSQLPKDRFSAERLKGVDSTLKIQPAKLEDSAVYLCASSFLGQPSRDRGQNEQFFGPGTRLTVL.

Only a few counts were recorded for this clonotype. This rearrangement joins TRBV18 to TRBJ1-5; TRBD1 matches at 7 bases. The CDR3 is 13 amino acids. CDR1 KGHSH and CDR2 LQKENI come from the germline V gene. V shed 7 bases and J 4 bases; nucleotides not matched to a gene: 4. CDR3 residues: CASFRDRNQPQHF. The CDR3 DNA reads TGTGCCAGCTTCCGGGACAGAAATCAGCCCCAGCATTTT.

This clonotype was recorded at least ten times. The V call is TRBV10-3, the J call TRBJ1-6; D is unclear. The germline CDR1 and CDR2 sequences are ENHRY and SYGVKD. Between the trimmed V and J ends, which lost 4 bases and 0 bases, there was a span of 13 bases. The CDR3 sequence is 17 residues long. The DNA of the CDR3 is TGTGCCATCAGTGGGGCAGAGGCAAGCTCCTATAATTCACCCCTCCACTTT. Its protein product is CAISGAEASSYNSPLHF.

The chain recombines TRBV29-1 with TRBJ2-3; the match to TRBD2 covers 9 bases. V shed 7 bases and J 2 bases; nucleotides not matched to a gene: 10. Germline V gene data show CDR1 as SQVTM and CDR2 as ANQGSEA. The CDR3 is 15 residues long. The CDR3 sequence: CSAGVSGGDTDTQYF. The DNA for the CDR3 is TGCAGCGCCGGGGTTAGCGGGGGAGACACAGATACGCAGTATTTT.

This clonotype was counted a few times. The gene calls are TRBV3-1 and TRBJ2-1; no firm D call. V lost 5 bases and J 3 bases, leaving 8 bases between the germline ends. Per the germline V gene, CDR1 is LGHDT and CDR2 is YNNKEL (reference sequence). CDR3 length: 13 amino acids. Here the CDR3 reads CASSSYLYNEQFF. CDR3 nucleotides: TGTGCCAGCAGCTCATACCTCTACAATGAGCAGTTCTTC.

Only a few counts were recorded for this clonotype. The genes are TRBV7-6 and TRBJ2-3; possibly TRBD2 for D (5 bases). V lost 0 bases and J 2 bases, leaving 18 bases between the germline ends. The CDR3 has 18 residues. Germline V gives CDR1 SGHVS, CDR2 FNYEAQ. In nucleotides, the CDR3 is TGTGCCAGCAGCTTAGCAAGGACCTATCGGAGGAACACAGATACGCAGTATTTT. Translating it yields CASSLARTYRRNTDTQYF.